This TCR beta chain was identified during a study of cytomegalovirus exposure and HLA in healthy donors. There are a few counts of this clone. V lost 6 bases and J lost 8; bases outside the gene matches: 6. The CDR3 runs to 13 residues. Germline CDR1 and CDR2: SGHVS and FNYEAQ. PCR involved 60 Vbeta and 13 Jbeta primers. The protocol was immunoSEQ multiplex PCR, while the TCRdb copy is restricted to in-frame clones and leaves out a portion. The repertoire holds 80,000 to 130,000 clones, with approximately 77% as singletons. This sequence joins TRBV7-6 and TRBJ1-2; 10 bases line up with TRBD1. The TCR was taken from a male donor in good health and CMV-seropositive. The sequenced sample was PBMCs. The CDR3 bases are TGTGCCAGCAGTCGACAGGGGGCAGAAGGCTACACCTTC. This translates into CASSRQGAEGYTF.